This TCR beta chain appears in the sequencing data of a study of early T cells in non-severe SARS-CoV-2 infection. Per the germline V gene, CDR1 is SGDLS and CDR2 is YYNGEE. Trimming removed 0 bases at V and 2 bases at J, with 11 bases between. The CDR3 loop spans 15 amino acids. MiXCR, applied by TCRdb to the 5' RACE reads, yields one record per CDR3 protein. The sample has about 39,000 distinct CDR3 sequences, around 5.4% seen once. This clonotype was seen repeatedly, ten times or more. The V gene is TRBV9, the J gene TRBJ2-5, with unresolved D. The sequences come from whole blood, collected at baseline. The source is an adult who was a healthcare worker with PCR-confirmed SARS-CoV-2 infection or an uninfected control (not recorded which). Written as DNA, the CDR3 is TGTGCCAGCAGCGTAGACCCCACAACTCAAGAGACCCAGTACTTC. This sequence encodes CASSVDPTTQETQYF.